This T cell receptor beta chain was profiled in a study of cytomegalovirus exposure and HLA in healthy donors. Overall study findings and caveats: Sequencing likely generated an artifact that appeared as a cluster of highly shared sequence variants. CMV serostatus was the sole immune exposure information available. Earlier analysis looked at TCR beta V segments, and most were productive about 87% or about 30% of the time.

Germline lookup yields CDR1 LNHDA and CDR2 SQIVND (reference sequence). This CDR3 region has 14 residues. The V gene end was trimmed by 7 bases and the J gene end by 6 bases; junction bases not matched to a gene: 7. As regards this clone: Antigen unknown.

Primers for the PCR totalled 60 Vbeta and 13 Jbeta. Profiling relied on immunoSEQ multiplex PCR, and the TCRdb table lists in-frame clones only, not all of them. The sample holds fewer than 100,000 clones. This clonotype originated in a woman aged 55-69 years in good health and CMV-seronegative. This chain connects TRBV19 to TRBJ1-2; 11 bases match TRBD1. Sequenced input: PBMCs. This CDR3 is CASTAGQGEHGYTF. The DNA of the CDR3 is TGTGCCAGTACCGCGGGACAGGGGGAGCATGGCTACACCTTC.